This paragraph reports one T cell receptor (beta chain). Its specificity is not known. The data originate from a study of radiation and T cells in renal cell carcinoma. Overall study: Nephrectomy followed 15 Gy stereotactic body radiation by 4 weeks.

Here immunoSEQ multiplex PCR was the method, and the copy in TCRdb shows in-frame clones only, minus some. The profile covers approximately 100,000 clones, with 75% to 90% appearing a single time and approximately 8% taken by the ten largest. Time point meaning: baseline pretreatment blood. The treatment: 15 Gy SBRT to primary tumor, nephrectomy 4 weeks later. Serial blood draws occurred at baseline and 2 and 4 weeks post-SBRT. Points from the study as a whole: Pretreatment tumor biopsies were lacking, so baseline clonotypes are unknown. In blood, top tumor clones expanded by 2 weeks, shrinking by 4.

The CDR3 has 14 amino acids. Germline V gene data show CDR1 as LGHNA and CDR2 as YNFKEQ. V was pared by 4 bases and J by 5 bases, with 8 bases of the junction left unmatched. The rearrangement uses TRBV4-2 and TRBJ2-7; 7 nucleotides line up with TRBD1. The sequenced sample was blood, obtained from a patient whose treatment included radiotherapy and nephrectomy. The TCR sequence derives from a man over 45 with renal cell carcinoma. The CDR3: CASSPADRNNEQYF. The CDR3 coding sequence is TGTGCCAGCAGCCCCGCGGACAGGAATAACGAGCAGTACTTC.